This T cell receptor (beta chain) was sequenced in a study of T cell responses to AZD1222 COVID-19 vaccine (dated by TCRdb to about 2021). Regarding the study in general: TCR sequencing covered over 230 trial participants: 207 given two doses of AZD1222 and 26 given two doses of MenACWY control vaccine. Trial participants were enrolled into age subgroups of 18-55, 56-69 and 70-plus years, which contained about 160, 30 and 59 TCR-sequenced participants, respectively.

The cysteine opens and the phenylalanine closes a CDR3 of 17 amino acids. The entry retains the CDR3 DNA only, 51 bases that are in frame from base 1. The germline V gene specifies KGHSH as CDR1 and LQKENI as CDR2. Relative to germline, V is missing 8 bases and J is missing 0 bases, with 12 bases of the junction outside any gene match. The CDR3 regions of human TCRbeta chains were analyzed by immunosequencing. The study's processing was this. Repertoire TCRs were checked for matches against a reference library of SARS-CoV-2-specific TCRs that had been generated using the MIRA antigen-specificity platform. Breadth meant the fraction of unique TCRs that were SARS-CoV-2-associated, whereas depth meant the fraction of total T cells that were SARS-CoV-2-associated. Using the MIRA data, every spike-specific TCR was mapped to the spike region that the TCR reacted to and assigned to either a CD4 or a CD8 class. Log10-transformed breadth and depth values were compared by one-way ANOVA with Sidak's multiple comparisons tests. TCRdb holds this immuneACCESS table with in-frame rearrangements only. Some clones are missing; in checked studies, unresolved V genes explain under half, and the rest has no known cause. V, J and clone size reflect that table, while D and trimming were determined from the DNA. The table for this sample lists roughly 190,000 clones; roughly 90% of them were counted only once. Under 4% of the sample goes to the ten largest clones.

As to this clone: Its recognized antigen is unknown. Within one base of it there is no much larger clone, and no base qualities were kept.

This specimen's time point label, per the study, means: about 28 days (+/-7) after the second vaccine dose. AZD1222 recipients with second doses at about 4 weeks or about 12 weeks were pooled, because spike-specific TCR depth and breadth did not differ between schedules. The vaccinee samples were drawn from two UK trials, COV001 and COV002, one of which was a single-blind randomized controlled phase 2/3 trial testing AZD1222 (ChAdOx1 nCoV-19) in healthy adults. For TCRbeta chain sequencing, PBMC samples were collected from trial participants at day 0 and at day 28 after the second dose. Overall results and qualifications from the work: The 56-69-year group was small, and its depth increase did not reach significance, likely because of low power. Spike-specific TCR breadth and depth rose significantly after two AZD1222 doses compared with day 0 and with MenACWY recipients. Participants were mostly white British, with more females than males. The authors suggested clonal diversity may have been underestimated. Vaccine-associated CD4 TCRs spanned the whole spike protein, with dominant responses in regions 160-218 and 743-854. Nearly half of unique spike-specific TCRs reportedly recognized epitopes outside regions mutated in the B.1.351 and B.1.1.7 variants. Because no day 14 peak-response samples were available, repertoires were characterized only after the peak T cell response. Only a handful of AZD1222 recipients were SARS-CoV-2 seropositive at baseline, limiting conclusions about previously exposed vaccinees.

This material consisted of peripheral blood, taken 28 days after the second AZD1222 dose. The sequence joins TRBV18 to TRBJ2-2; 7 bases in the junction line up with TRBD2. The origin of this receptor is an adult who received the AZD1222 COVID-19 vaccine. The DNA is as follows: TGTGCCAGCCAACTTTCCGGGACTACTCCGAACACCGGGGAGCTGTTTTTT. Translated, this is CASQLSGTTPNTGELFF.